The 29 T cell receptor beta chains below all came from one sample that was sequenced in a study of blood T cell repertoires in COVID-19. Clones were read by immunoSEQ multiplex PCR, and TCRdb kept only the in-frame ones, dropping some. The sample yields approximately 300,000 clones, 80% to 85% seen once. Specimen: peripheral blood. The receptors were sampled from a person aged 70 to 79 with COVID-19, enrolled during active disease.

DNA for the CDR3: TGTGCCAGCAGCTTAGGACAGCGGGGGGGCACCGGGGAGCTGTTTTTT. It yields the protein CASSLGQRGGTGELFF. This chain links TRBV7-3 with TRBJ2-2; 10 bases align to TRBD2. Per germline, CDR1 SGHTA and CDR2 FQGTGA. The V segment lost 2 bases and the J segment 4 bases; nucleotides outside the gene matches: 4. The CDR3 loop spans 16 amino acids.

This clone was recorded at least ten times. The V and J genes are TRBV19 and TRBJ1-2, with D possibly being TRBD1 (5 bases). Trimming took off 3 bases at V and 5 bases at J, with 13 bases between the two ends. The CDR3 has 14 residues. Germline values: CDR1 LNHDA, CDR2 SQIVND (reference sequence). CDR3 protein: CASSMQGARYGYTF. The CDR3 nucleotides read TGTGCCAGTAGTATGCAGGGCGCCAGGTATGGCTACACCTTC. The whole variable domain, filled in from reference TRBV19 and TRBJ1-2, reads DGGITQSPKYLFRKEGQNVTLSCEQNLNHDAMYWYRQDPGQGLRLIYYSQIVNDFQKGDIAEGYSVSREKKESFPLTVTSAQKNPTAFYLCASSMQGARYGYTFGSGTRLTVV.

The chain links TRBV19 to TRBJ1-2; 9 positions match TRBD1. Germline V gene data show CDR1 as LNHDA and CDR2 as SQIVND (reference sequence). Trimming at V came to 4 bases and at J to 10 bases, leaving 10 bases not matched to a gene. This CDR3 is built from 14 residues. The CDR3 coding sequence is TGTGCCAGTAGTACATCCGGGACAGGGAGGTTCTACACCTTC. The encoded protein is CASSTSGTGRFYTF. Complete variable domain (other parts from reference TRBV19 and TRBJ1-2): DGGITQSPKYLFRKEGQNVTLSCEQNLNHDAMYWYRQDPGQGLRLIYYSQIVNDFQKGDIAEGYSVSREKKESFPLTVTSAQKNPTAFYLCASSTSGTGRFYTFGSGTRLTVV.

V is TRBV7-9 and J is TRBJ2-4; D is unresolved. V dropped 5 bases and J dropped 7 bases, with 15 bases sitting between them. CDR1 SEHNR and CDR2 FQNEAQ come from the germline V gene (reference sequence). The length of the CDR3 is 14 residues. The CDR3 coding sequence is TGTGCCAGCAGCCCGGGTTTACCCCGGAACATTCAGTACTTC. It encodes CASSPGLPRNIQYF.

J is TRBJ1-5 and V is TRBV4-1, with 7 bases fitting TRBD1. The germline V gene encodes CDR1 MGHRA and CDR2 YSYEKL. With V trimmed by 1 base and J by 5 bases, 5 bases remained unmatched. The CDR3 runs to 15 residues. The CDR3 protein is CASSQVGQSDQPQHF. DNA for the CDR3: TGCGCCAGCAGCCAAGTGGGACAGAGCGATCAGCCCCAGCATTTT.

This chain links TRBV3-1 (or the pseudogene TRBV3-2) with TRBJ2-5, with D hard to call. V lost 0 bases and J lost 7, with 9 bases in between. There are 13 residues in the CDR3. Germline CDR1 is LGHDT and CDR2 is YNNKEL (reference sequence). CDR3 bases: TGTGCCAGCAGCCAAGATCAGGCCGGGACCCAGTACTTC. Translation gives CASSQDQAGTQYF.

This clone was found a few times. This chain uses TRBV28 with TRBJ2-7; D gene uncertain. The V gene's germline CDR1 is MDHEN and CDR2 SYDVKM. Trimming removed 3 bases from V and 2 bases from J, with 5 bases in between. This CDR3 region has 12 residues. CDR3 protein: CASSFLTYEQYF. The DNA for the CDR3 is TGTGCCAGCAGTTTTCTTACCTACGAGCAGTACTTC.

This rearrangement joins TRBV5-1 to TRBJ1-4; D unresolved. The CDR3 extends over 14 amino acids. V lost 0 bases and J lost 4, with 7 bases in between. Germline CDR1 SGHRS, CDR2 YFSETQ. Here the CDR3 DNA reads TGCGCCAGCAGCTTGGGCGGAATTAATGAAAAACTGTTTTTT. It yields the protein CASSLGGINEKLFF.

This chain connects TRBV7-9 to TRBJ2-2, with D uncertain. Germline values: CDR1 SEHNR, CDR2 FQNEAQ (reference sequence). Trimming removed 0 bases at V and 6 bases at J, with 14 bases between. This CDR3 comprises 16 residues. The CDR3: CASSLAGVSESGELFF. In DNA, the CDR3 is TGTGCCAGCAGCTTAGCCGGAGTATCGGAGTCCGGGGAGCTGTTTTTT.

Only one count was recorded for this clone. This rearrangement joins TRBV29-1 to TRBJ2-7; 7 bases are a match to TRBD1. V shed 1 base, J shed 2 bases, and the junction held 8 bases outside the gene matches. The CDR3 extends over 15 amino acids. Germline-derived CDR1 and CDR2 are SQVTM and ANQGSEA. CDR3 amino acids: CSVEGVPGQTYEQYF. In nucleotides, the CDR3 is TGCAGCGTTGAAGGGGTCCCGGGACAGACCTACGAGCAGTACTTC.

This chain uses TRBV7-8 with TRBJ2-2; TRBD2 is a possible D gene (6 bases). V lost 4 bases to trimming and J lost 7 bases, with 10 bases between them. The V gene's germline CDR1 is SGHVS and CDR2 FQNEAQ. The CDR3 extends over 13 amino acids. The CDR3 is CASSSRTNGELFF. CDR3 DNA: TGTGCCAGCAGCTCTCGGACTAACGGGGAGCTGTTTTTT.

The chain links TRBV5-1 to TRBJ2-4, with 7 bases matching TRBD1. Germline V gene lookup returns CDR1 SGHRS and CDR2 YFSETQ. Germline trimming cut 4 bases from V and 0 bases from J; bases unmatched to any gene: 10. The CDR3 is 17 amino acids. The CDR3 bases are TGCGCCAGCAGCCAGGGACAGCCGGTACTAGCCAAAAACATTCAGTACTTC. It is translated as CASSQGQPVLAKNIQYF.

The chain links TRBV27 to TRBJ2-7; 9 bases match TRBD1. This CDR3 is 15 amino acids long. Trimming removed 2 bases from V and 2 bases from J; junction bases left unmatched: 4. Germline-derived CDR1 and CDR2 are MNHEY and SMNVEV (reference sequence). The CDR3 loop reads CASSLGTGGTYEQYF. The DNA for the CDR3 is TGTGCCAGCAGTTTAGGCACAGGGGGCACCTACGAGCAGTACTTC.

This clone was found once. The CDR3 region is CASSEGGGGYTF. The CDR3 bases are TGTGCCAGCAGTGAGGGAGGGGGTGGCTACACCTTC. The rearrangement links TRBV6-1 to TRBJ1-2; tentative D call: TRBD1 (6 bases). The CDR3 covers 12 residues. Trimming pared 3 bases from V and 7 bases from J, leaving 9 bases between. The germline gives CDR1 MNHNS, CDR2 SASEGT.

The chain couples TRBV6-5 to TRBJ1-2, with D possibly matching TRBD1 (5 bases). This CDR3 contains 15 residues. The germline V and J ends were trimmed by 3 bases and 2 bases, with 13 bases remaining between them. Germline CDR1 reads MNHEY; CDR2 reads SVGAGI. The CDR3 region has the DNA TGTGCCAGCAGTTATACGACAGCGCAAAACTATGGCTACACCTTC. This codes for CASSYTTAQNYGYTF.

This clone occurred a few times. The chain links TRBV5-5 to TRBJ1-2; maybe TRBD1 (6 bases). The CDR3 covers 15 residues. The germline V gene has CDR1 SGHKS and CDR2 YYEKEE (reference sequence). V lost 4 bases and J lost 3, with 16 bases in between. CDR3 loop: CASSPHGHRDYGYTF. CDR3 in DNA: TGTGCCAGCAGCCCCCACGGACACAGGGACTATGGCTACACCTTC. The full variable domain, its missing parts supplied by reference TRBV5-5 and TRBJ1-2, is DAGVTQSPTHLIKTRGQQVTLRCSPISGHKSVSWYQQVLGQGPQFIFQYYEKEERGRGNFPDRFSARQFPNYSSELNVNALLLGDSALYLCASSPHGHRDYGYTFGSGTRLTVV.

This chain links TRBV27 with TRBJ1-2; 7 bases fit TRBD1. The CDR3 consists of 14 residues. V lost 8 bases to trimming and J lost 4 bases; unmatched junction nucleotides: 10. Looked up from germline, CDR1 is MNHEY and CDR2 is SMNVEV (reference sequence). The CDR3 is CASGDSVPLYGYTF. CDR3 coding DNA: TGTGCCAGCGGGGACAGCGTCCCTCTCTATGGCTACACCTTC.

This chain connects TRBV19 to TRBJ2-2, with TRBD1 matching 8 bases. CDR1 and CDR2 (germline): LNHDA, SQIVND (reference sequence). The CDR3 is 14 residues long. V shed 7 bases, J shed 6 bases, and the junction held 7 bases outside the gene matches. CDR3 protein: CASTGQGLAGELFF. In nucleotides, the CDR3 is TGTGCCAGTACAGGACAGGGTTTGGCCGGGGAGCTGTTTTTT.

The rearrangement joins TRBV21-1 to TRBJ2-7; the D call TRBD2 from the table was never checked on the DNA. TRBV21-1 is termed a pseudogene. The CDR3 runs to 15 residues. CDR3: CASSKVGLTTYEQYF. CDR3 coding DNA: TGTGCCAGCAGCAAAGTCGGTTTAACCACCTACGAGCAGTACTTC.

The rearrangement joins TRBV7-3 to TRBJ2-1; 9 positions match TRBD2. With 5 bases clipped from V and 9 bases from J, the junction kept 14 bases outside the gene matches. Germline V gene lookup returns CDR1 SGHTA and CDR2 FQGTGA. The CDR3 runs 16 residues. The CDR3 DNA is TGTGCCAGCAGCCCCCGGCGGGGCGGGGGGGCAGGTGAGCAGTTCTTC. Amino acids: CASSPRRGGGAGEQFF.

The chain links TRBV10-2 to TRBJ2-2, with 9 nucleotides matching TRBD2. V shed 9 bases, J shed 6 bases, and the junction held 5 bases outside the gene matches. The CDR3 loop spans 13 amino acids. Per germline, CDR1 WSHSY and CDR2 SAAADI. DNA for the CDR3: TGCGCCAGTAGCGGGGGACTCGCCGGGGAGCTGTTTTTT. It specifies CASSGGLAGELFF.

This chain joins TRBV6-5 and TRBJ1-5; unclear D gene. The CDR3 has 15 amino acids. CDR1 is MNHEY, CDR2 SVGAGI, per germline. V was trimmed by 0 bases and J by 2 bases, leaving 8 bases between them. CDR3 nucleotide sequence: TGTGCCAGCAGTTACTCGTTCGGGGGCAATCAGCCCCAGCATTTT. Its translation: CASSYSFGGNQPQHF.

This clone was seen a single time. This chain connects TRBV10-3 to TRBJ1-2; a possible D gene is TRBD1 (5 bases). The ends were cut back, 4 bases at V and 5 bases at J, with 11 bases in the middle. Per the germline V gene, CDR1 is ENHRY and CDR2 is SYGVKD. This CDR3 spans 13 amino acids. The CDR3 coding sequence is TGTGCCATCAGTGCCACAGGTGAATATGGCTACACCTTC. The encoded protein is CAISATGEYGYTF.

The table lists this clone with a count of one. CDR3 in DNA: TGTGCCAGCAGTACTTACTCTGAAGCTTTCTTT. Its translation is CASSTYSEAFF. V usage is TRBV25-1 and J usage is TRBJ1-1; D is unclear. Germline V lookup: CDR1 MGHDK, CDR2 SYGVNS. V was clipped by 5 bases and J by 6 bases, with 7 bases between them. The CDR3 runs 11 residues.

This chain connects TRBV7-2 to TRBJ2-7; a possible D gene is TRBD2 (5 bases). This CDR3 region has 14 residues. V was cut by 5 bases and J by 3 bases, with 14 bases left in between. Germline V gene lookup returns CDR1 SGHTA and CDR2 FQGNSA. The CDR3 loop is CASSRGYGGYEQYF. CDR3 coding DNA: TGTGCCAGCAGCCGGGGATACGGAGGCTACGAGCAGTACTTC.

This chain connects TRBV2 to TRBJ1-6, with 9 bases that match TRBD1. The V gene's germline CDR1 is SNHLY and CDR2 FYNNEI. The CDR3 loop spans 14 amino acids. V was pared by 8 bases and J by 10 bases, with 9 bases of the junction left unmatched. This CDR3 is CASRQGGQGSPLHF. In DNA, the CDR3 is TGTGCCAGCCGACAGGGGGGCCAAGGATCACCCCTCCACTTT.

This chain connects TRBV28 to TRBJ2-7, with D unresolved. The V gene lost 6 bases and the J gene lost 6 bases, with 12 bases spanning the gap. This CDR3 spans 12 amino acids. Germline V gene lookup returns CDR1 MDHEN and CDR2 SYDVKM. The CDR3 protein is CASRLLVGEQYF. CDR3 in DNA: TGTGCCAGCAGGCTTCTAGTCGGCGAGCAGTACTTC.

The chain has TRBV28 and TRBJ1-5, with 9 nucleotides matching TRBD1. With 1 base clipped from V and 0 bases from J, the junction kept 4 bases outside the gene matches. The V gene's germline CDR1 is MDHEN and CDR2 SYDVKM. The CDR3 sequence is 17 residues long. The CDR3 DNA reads TGTGCCAGCAGTTTATCACAGGGGGCCTATAGCAATCAGCCCCAGCATTTT. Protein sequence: CASSLSQGAYSNQPQHF.

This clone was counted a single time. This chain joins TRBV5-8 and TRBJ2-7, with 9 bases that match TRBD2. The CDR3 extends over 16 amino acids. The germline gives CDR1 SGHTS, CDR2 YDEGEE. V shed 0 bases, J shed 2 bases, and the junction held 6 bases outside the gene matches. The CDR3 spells CASSLVGGRGTYEQYF. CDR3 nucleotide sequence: TGTGCCAGCAGCTTGGTCGGCGGGAGGGGTACCTACGAGCAGTACTTC.